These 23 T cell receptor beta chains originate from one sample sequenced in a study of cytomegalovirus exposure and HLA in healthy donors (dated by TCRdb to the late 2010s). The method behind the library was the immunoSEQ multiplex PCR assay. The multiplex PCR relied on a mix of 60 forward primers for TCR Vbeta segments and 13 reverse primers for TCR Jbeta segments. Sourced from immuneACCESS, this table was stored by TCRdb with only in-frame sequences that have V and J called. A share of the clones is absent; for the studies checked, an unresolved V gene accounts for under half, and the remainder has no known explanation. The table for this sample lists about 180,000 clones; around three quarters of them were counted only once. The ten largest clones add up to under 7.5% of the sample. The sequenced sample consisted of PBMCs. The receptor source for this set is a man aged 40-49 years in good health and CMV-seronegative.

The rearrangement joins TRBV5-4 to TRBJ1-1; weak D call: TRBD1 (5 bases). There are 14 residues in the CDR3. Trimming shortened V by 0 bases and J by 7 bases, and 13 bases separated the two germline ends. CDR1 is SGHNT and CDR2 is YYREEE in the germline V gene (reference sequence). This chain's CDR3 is CASSLGGSQVEAFF. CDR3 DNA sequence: TGTGCCAGCAGCTTGGGGGGCTCGCAGGTTGAAGCTTTCTTT. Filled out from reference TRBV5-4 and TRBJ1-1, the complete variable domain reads ETGVTQSPTHLIKTRGQQVTLRCSSQSGHNTVSWYQQALGQGPQFIFQYYREEENGRGNFPPRFSGLQFPNYSSELNVNALELDDSALYLCASSLGGSQVEAFFGQGTRLTVV.

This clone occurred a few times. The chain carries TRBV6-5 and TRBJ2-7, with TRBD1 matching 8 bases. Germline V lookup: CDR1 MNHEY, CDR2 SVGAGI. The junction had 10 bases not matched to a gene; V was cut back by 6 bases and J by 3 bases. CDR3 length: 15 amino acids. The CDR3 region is CASRFAGTGLYEQYF. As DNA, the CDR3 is TGTGCCAGCAGGTTTGCCGGGACAGGACTCTACGAGCAGTACTTC.

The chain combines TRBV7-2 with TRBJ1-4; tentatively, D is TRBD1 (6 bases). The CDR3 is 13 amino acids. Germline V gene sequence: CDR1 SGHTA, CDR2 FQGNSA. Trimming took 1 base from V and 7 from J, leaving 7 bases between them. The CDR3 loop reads CASSLEGGEKLFF. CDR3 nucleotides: TGTGCCAGCAGCTTAGAAGGGGGTGAAAAACTGTTTTTT. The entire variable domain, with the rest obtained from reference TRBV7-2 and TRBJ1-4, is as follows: GAGVSQSPSNKVTEKGKDVELRCDPISGHTALYWYRQSLGQGLEFLIYFQGNSAPDKSGLPSDRFSAERTGGSVSTLTIQRTQQEDSAVYLCASSLEGGEKLFFGSGTQLSVL.

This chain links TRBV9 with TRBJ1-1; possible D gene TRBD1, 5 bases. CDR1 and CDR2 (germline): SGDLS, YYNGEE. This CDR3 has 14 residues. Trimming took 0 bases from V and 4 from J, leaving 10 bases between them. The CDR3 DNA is TGTGCCAGCAGCGTAGGTCCGGGGGGCACTGAAGCTTTCTTT. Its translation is CASSVGPGGTEAFF.

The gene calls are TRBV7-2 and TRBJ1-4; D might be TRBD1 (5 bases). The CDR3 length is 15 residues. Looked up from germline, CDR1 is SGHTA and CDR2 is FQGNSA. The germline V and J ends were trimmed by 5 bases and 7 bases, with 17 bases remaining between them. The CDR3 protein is CASSAPAGGGEKLFF. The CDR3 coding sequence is TGTGCCAGCAGCGCCCCGGCGGGGGGAGGTGAAAAACTGTTTTTT.

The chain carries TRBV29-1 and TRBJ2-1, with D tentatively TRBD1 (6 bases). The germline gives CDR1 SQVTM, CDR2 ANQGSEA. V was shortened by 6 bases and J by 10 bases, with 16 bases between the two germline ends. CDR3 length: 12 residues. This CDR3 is CSVERTVTEQFF. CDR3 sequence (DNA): TGCAGCGTAGAAAGGACAGTAACCGAGCAGTTCTTC.

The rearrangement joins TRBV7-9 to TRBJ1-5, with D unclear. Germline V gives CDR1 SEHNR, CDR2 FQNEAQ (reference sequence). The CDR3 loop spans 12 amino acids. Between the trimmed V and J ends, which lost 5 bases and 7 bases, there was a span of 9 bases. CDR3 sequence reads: CASSPAGQPQHF. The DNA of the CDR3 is TGTGCCAGCAGCCCCGCGGGACAGCCCCAGCATTTT.

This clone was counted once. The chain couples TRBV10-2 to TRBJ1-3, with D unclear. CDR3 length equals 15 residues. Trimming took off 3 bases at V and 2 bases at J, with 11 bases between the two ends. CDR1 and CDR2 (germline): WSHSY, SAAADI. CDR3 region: CASSERWSTGNTIYF. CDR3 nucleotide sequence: TGCGCCAGCAGTGAACGGTGGAGTACTGGAAACACCATATATTTT.

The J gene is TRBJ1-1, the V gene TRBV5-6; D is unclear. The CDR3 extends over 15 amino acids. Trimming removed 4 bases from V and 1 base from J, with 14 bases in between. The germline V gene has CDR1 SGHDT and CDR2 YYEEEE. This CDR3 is CASSPERVRNTEAFF. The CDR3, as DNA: TGTGCCAGCAGCCCGGAGAGGGTGAGGAACACTGAAGCTTTCTTT.

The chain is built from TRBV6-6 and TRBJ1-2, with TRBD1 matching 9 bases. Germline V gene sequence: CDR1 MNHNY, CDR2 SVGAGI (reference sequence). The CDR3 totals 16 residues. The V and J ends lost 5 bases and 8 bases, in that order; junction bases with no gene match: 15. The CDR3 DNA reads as TGTGCCAGCAGTCCTAGAGGAGGAACAGGGGGCAACGGCTACACCTTC. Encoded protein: CASSPRGGTGGNGYTF.

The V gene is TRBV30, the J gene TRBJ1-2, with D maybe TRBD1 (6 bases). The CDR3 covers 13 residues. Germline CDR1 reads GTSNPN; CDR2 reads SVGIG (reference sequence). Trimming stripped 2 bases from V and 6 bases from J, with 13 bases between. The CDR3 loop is CAWSLSNRDGYTF. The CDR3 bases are TGTGCCTGGAGTCTCTCCAACAGGGATGGCTACACCTTC.

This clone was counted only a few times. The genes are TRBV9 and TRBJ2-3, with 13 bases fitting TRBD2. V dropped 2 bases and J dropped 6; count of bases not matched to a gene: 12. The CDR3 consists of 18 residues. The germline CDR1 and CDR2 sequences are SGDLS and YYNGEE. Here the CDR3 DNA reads TGTGCCAGCAGCGTCCCCCTCTTTACTAGCGGGAGGGTGGATACGCAGTATTTT. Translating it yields CASSVPLFTSGRVDTQYF.

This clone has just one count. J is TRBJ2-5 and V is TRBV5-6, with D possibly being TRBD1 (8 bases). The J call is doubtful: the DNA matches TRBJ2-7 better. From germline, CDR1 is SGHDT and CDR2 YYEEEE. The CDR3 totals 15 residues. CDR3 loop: CASSTGGESSYEQYF. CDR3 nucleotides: TGTGCCAGCAGCACAGGGGGGGAAAGTTCCTACGAGCAGTACTTC.

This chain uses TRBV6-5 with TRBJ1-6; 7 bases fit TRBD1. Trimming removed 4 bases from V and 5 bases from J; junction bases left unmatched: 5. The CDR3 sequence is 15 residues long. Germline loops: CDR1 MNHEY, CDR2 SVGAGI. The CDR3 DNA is TGTGCCAGCAGTTTTGACAGGGTCGATAATTCACCCCTCCACTTT. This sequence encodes CASSFDRVDNSPLHF.

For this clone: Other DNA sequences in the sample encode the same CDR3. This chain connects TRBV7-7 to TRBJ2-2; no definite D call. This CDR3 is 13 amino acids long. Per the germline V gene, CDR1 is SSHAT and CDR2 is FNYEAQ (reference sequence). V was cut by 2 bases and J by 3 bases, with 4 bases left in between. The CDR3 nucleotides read TGTGCCAGCAGCTTAACGGACACCGGGGAGCTGTTTTTT. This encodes CASSLTDTGELFF. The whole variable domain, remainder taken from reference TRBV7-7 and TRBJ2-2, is GAGVSQSPRYKVTKRGQDVTLRCDPISSHATLYWYQQALGQGPEFLTYFNYEAQPDKSGLPSDRFSAERPEGSISTLTIQRTEQRDSAMYRCASSLTDTGELFFGEGSRLTVL.

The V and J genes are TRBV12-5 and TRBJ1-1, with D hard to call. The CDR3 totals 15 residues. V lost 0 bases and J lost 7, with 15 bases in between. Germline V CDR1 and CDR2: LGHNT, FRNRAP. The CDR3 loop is CASGLVLGVKFEAFF. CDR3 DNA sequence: TGTGCTAGTGGTTTGGTACTGGGAGTGAAGTTTGAAGCTTTCTTT.

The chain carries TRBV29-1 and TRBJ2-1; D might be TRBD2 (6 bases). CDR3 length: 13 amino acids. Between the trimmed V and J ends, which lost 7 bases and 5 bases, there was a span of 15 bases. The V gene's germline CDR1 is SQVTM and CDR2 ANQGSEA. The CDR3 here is CSGSGQGDNEQFF. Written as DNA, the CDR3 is TGCAGCGGAAGCGGGCAGGGAGACAATGAGCAGTTCTTC.

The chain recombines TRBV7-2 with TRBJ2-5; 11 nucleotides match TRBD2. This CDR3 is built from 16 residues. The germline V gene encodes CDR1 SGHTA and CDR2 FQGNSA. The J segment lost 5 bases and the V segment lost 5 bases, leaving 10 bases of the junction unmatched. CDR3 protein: CASSELSGRAFETQYF. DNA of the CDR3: TGTGCCAGCAGCGAACTTAGCGGGAGGGCCTTTGAGACCCAGTACTTC.

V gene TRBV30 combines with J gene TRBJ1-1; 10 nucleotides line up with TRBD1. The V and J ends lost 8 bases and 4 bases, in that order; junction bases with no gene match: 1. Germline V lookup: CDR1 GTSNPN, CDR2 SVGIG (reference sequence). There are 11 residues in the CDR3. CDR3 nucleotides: TGTGCCGGGACAGGGGTCACTGAAGCTTTCTTT. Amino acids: CAGTGVTEAFF.

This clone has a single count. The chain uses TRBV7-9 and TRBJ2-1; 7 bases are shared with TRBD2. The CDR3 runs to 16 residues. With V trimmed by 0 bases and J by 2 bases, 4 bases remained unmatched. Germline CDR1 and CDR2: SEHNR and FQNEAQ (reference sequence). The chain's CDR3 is CASSLAWGGAYNEQFF. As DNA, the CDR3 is TGTGCCAGCAGCTTAGCCTGGGGGGGAGCCTACAATGAGCAGTTCTTC.

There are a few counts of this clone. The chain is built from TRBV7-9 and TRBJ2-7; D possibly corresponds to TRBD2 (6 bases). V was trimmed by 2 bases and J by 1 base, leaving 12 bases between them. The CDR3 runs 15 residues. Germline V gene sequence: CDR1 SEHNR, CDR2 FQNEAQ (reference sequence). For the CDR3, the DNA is TGTGCCAGCAGCTTAATGGGGGAGGCTTCCTACGAGCAGTACTTC. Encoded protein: CASSLMGEASYEQYF.

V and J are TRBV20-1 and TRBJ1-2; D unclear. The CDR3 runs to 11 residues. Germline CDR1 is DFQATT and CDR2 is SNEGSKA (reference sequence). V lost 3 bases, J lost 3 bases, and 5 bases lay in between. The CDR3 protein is CSASPDYGYTF. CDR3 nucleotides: TGCAGTGCTAGCCCAGACTATGGCTACACCTTC.

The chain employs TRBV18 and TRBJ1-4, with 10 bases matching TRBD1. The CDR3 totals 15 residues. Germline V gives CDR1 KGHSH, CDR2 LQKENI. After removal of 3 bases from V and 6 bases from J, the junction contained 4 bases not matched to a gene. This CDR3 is CASSPIGQGDEKLFF. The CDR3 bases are TGTGCCAGCTCACCTATCGGACAGGGGGATGAAAAACTGTTTTTT.